Here is one T cell receptor (beta chain) with its context. The data were produced by immunoSEQ multiplex PCR, yet TCRdb's version contains in-frame clones alone and is incomplete. The sample carries 70,000 to 100,000 clones, approximately 92% recorded once. The data derive from a study of T cell changes during pregnancy in multiple sclerosis. The V and J ends lost 8 bases and 1 base respectively, with 20 bases between them. Germline V CDR1 and CDR2: MNHEY, SMNVEV (reference sequence). This CDR3 has 16 residues. The clonotype was recovered from a female donor in good health, enrolled as a control in a pregnancy study. The chain employs TRBV27 and TRBJ2-5, with a weak D call TRBD1 (6 bases). The material was peripheral blood, obtained in the third trimester of pregnancy. The CDR3 sequence: CASGHLRDTLQETQYF. The CDR3 region has the DNA TGTGCCAGCGGGCACCTCAGGGACACCCTCCAAGAGACCCAGTACTTC.